This T cell receptor (beta chain) stems from a study of blood T cell repertoires in COVID-19. Study background: The cDNA or gDNA used as material had been derived from T cells, B-cell-depleted T cells, or PBMCs.

This clone was seen only once. Measured with immunoSEQ multiplex PCR; TCRdb has only the in-frame clones, and not every one. The data show about 73,000 clones, with around 80% seen just once and less than 6.5% held by the top ten. CDR3 length equals 13 residues. Germline V gene sequence: CDR1 SQVTM, CDR2 ANQGSEA. V was shortened by 5 bases and J by 3 bases, with 14 bases between the two germline ends. Sequenced: peripheral blood. The receptor comes from a man aged 45-60 years with active COVID-19. This chain joins TRBV29-1 and TRBJ2-7, with unresolved D. The CDR3 is CSVRASSFYEQYF. The CDR3, as DNA: TGCAGCGTTCGAGCTTCTTCCTTCTACGAGCAGTACTTC.